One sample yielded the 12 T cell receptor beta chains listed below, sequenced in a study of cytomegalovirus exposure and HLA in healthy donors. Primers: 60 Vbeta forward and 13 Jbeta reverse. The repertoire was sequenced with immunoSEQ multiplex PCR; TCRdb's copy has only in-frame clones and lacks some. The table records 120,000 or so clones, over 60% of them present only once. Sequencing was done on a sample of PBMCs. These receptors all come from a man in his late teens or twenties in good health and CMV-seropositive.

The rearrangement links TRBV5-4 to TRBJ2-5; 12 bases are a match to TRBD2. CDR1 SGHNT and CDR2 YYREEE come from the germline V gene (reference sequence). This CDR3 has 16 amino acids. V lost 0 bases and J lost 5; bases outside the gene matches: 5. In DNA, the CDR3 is TGTGCCAGCAGCTTGGGGCTAGCGGGGGGGGAGGAGACCCAGTACTTC. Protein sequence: CASSLGLAGGEETQYF.

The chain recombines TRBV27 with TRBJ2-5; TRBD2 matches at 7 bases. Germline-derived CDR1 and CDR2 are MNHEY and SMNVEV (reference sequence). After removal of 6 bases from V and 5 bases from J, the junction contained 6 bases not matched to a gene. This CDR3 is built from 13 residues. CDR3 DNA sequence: TGTGCCAGCAGCCAAGCGGGGAAGGAGACCCAGTACTTC. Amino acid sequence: CASSQAGKETQYF.

The chain's CDR3 is CASSLGSRNEQYF. CDR3 DNA: TGTGCCAGCAGCTTAGGATCCAGGAACGAGCAGTACTTC. V usage is TRBV11-3 and J usage is TRBJ2-7; D not resolved. The CDR3 spans 13 residues. V gave up 1 base and J gave up 5 bases, with 9 bases separating them. Germline V gives CDR1 SGHNT, CDR2 YENEEA.

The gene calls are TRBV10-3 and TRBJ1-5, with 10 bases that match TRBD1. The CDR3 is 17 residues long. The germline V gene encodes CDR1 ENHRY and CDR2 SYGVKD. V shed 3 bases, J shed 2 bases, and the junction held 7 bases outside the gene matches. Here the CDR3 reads CAISDRDRGWGNQPQHF. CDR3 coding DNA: TGTGCCATCAGTGATAGGGACAGGGGCTGGGGCAATCAGCCCCAGCATTTT.

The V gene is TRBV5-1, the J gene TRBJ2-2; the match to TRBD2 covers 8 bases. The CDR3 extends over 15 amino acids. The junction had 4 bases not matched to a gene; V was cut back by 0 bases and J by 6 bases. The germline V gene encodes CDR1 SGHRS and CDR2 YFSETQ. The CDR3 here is CASSLEPRGAGELFF. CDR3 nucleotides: TGCGCCAGCAGCTTGGAACCGCGGGGGGCCGGGGAGCTGTTTTTT.

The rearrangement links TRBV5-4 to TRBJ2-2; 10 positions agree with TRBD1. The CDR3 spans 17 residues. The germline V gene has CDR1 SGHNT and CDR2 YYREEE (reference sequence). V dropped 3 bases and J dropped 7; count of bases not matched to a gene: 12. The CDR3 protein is CASSSTPRTGGVGELFF. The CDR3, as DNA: TGTGCCAGCAGCTCCACCCCCCGGACAGGGGGTGTCGGGGAGCTGTTTTTT.

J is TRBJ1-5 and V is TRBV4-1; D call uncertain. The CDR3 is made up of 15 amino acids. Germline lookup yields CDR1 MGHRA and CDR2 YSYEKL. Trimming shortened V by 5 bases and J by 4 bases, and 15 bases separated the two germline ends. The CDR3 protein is CASSSRRGGNQPQHF. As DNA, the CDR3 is TGCGCCAGCAGCTCCCGACGAGGAGGAAATCAGCCCCAGCATTTT.

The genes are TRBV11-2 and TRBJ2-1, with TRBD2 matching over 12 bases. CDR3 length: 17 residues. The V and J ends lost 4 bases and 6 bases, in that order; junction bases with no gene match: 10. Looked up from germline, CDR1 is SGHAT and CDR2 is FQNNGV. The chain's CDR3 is CASSSRLAGELSNEQFF. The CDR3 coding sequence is TGTGCCAGCAGCTCAAGACTAGCGGGAGAGTTGTCCAATGAGCAGTTCTTC.

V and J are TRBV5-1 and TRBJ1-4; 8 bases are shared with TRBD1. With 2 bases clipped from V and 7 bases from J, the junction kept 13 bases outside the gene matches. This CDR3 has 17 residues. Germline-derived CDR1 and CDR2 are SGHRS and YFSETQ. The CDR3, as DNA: TGCGCCAGCAGCTTCACCTACAGGGGGATTGTCGGTGAAAAACTGTTTTTT. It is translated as CASSFTYRGIVGEKLFF.

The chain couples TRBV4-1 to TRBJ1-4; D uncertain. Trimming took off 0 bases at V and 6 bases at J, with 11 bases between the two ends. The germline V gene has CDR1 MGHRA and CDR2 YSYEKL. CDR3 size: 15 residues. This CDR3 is CASSQDPAHYEKLFF. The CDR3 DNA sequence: TGCGCCAGCAGCCAAGATCCCGCCCACTATGAAAAACTGTTTTTT.

CDR3 nucleotide sequence: TGTGCCAGCAGTTACTCTGACAGATATGGCTACACCTTC. It encodes CASSYSDRYGYTF. The gene calls are TRBV6-5 and TRBJ1-2, with D possibly being TRBD1 (5 bases). The CDR3 contains 13 residues. Germline V gives CDR1 MNHEY, CDR2 SVGAGI. The V and J ends lost 0 bases and 5 bases respectively, with 7 bases between them.

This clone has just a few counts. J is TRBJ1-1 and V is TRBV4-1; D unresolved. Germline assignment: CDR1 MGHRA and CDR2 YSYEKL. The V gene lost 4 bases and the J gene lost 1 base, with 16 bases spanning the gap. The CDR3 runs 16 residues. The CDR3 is CASSPHRQRGNTEAFF. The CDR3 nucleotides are TGCGCCAGCAGCCCCCATCGGCAGCGGGGGAACACTGAAGCTTTCTTT.